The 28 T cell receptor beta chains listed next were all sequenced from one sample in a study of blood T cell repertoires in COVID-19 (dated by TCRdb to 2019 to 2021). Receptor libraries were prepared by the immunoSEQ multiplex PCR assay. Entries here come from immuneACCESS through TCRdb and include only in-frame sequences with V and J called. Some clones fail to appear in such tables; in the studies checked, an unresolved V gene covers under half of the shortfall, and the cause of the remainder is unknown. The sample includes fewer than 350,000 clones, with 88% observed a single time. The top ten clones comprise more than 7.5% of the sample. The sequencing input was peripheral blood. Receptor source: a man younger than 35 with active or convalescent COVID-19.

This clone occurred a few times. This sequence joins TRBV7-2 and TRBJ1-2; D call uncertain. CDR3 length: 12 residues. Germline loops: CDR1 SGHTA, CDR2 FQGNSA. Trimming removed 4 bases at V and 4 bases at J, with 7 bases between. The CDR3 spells CASSSGLYGYTF. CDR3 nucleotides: TGTGCCAGCAGCTCAGGCCTCTATGGCTACACCTTC. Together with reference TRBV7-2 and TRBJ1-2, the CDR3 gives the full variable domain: GAGVSQSPSNKVTEKGKDVELRCDPISGHTALYWYRQSLGQGLEFLIYFQGNSAPDKSGLPSDRFSAERTGGSVSTLTIQRTQQEDSAVYLCASSSGLYGYTFGSGTRLTVV.

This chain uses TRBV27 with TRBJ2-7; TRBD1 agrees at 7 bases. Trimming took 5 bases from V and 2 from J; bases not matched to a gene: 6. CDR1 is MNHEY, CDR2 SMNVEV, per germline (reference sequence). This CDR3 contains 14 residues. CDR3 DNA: TGTGCCAGCAGTCCTGGACAGGACCCCTACGAGCAGTACTTC. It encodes CASSPGQDPYEQYF.

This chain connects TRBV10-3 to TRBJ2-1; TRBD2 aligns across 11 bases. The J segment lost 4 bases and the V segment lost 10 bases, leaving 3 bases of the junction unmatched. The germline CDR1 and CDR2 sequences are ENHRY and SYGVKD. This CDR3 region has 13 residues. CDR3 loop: CASSGGVYNEQFF. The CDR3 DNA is TGTGCCAGTAGCGGGGGGGTTTACAATGAGCAGTTCTTC.

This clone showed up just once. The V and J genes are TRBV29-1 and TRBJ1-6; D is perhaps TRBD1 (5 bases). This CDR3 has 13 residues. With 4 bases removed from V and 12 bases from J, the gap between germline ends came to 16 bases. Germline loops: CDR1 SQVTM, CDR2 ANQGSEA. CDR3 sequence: CSVVQQLGGPLHF. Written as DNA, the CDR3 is TGCAGCGTTGTCCAGCAACTCGGGGGACCCCTCCACTTT.

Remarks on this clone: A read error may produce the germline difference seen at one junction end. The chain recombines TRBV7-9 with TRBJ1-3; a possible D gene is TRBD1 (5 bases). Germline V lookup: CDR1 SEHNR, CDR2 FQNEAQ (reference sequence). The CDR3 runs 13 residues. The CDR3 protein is CASSATEDQGENF. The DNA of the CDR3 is TGTGCCAGCAGCGCGACAGAGGACCAAGGGGAAAATTTT.

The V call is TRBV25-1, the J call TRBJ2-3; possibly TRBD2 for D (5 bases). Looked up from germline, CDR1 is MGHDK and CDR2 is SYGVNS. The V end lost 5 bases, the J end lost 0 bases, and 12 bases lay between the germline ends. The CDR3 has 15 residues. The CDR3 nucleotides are TGTGCCAGCAGTACCCGGGAAGAAAGCACAGATACGCAGTATTTT. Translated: CASSTREESTDTQYF.

The CDR3 nucleotides are TGTGCCAGCAAGTGGGCCACTGAAGCTTTCTTT. Translation gives CASKWATEAFF. The chain combines TRBV6-6 with TRBJ1-1, with D uncertain. Germline V gene lookup returns CDR1 MNHNY and CDR2 SVGAGI (reference sequence). The CDR3 contains 11 residues. Trimming took 7 bases from V and 4 from J, leaving 7 bases between them.

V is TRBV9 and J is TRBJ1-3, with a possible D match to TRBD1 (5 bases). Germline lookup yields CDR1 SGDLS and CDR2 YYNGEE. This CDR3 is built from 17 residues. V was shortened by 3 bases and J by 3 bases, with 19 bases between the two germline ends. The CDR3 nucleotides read TGTGCCAGCAGCGCCGGATGGGGGGAACTGGGTGGAAACACCATATATTTT. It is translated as CASSAGWGELGGNTIYF.

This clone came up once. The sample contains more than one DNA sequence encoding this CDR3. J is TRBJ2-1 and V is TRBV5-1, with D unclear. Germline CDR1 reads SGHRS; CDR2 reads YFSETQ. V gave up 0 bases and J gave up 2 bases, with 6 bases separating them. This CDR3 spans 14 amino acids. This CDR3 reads CASSLGQTYNEQFF. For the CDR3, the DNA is TGCGCCAGCAGCTTGGGGCAGACCTACAATGAGCAGTTCTTC.

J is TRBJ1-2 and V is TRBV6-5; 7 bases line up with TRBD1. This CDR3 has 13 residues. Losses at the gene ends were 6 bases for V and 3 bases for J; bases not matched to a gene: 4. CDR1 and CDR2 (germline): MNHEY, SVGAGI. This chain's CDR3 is CASRTGFDYGYTF. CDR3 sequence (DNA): TGTGCCAGCAGGACAGGGTTTGACTATGGCTACACCTTC.

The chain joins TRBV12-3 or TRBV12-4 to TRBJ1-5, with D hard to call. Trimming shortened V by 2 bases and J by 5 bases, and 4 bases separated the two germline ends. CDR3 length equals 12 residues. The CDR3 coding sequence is TGTGCCAGCAGTTTACCGGATCAGCCCCAGCATTTT. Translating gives CASSLPDQPQHF.

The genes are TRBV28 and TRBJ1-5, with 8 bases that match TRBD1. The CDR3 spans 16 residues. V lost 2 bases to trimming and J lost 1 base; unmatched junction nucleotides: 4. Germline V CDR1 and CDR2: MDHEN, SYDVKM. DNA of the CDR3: TGTGCCAGCAGTTTAAGACAGGGGTTGAGCAATCAGCCCCAGCATTTT. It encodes CASSLRQGLSNQPQHF.

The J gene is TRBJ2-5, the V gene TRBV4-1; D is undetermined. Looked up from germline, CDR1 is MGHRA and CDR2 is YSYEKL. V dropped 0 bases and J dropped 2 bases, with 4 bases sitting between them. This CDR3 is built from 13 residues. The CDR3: CASSQEQQETQYF. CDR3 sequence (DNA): TGCGCCAGCAGCCAAGAACAGCAAGAGACCCAGTACTTC.

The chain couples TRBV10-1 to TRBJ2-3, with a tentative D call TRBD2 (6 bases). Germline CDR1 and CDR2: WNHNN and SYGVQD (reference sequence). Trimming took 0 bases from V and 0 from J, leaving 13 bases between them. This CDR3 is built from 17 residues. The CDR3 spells CASSESARSGSTDTQYF. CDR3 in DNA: TGCGCCAGCAGTGAGTCGGCAAGGAGCGGGAGCACAGATACGCAGTATTTT.

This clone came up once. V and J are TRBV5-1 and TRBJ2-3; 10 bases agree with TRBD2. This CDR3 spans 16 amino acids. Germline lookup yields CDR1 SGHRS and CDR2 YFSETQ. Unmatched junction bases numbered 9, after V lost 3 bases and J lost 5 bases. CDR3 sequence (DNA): TGCGCCAGCAGCTCAGGACTAGCGGTGGGTGGAGATACGCAGTATTTT. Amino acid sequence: CASSSGLAVGGDTQYF. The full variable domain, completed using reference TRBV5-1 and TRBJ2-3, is KAGVTQTPRYLIKTRGQQVTLSCSPISGHRSVSWYQQTPGQGLQFLFEYFSETQRNKGNFPGRFSGRQFSNSRSEMNVSTLELGDSALYLCASSSGLAVGGDTQYFGPGTRLTVL.

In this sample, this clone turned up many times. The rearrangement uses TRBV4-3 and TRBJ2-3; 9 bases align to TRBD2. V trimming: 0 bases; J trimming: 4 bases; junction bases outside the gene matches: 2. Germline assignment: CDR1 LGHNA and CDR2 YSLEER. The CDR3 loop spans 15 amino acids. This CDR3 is CASSQERGGPDTQYF. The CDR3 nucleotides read TGCGCCAGCAGCCAAGAGCGGGGGGGCCCAGATACGCAGTATTTT.

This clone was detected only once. The CDR3 nucleotides read TGTGCCAGCAGCACCGGGACATTAAGCACAGATACGCAGTATTTT. Residues: CASSTGTLSTDTQYF. The V and J genes are TRBV7-2 and TRBJ2-3; D may be TRBD1 (6 bases). Deletions cut 5 bases from V and 0 bases from J, with 12 bases between. The CDR3 length is 15 residues. Germline CDR1 SGHTA, CDR2 FQGNSA.

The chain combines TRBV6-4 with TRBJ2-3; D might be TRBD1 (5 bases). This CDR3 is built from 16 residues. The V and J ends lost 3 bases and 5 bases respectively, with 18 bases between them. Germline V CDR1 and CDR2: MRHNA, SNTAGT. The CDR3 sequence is CASSESPGMGQDTQYF. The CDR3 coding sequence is TGTGCCAGCAGTGAAAGCCCGGGTATGGGGCAAGATACGCAGTATTTT.

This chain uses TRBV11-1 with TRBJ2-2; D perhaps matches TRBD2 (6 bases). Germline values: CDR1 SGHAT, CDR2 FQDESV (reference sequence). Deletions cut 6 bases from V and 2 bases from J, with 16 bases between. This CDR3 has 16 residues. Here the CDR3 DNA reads TGTGCCAGCAGTTTGACCGGGAGCGATAACACCGGGGAGCTGTTTTTT. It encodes CASSLTGSDNTGELFF.

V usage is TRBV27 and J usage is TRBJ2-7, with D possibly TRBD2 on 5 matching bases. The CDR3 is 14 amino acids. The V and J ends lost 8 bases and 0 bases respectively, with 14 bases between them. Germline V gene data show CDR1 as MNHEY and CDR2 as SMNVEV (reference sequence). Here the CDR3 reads CASRRYPFSYEQYF. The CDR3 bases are TGTGCCAGCCGGAGGTACCCATTCTCCTACGAGCAGTACTTC.

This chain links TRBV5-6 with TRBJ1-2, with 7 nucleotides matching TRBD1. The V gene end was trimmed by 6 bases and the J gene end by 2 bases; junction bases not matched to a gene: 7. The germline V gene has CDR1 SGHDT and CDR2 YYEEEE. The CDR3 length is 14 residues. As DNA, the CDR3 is TGTGCCAGCAACCAATGGGACAGAAACTATGGCTACACCTTC. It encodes CASNQWDRNYGYTF.

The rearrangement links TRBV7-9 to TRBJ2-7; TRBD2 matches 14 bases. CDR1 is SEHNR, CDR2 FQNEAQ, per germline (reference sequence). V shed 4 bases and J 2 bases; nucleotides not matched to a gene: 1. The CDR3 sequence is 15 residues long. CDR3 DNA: TGTGCCAGCAGCTCGACTAGCGGGGGGGCCTACGAGCAGTACTTC. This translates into CASSSTSGGAYEQYF.

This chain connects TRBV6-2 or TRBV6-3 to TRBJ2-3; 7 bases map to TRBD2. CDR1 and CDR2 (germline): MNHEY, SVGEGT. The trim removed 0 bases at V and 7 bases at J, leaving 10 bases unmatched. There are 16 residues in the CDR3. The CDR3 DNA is TGTGCCAGCAGTTACTCTCGCGGGGGTACACCTTATACGCAGTATTTT. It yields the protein CASSYSRGGTPYTQYF.

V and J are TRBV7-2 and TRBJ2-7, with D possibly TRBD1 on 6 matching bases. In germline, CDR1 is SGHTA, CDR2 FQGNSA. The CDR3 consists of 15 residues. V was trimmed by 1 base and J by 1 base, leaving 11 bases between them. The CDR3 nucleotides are TGTGCCAGCAGCTTAGATGGGGGCCCATCCTACGAGCAGTACTTC. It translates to CASSLDGGPSYEQYF.

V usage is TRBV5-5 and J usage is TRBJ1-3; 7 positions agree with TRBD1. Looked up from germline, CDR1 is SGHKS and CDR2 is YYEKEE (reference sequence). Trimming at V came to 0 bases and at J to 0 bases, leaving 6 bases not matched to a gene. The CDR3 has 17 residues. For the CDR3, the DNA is TGTGCCAGCAGCTTGGTTGGCAGGGGGAGCTCTGGAAACACCATATATTTT. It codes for CASSLVGRGSSGNTIYF.

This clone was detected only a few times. The CDR3 DNA reads as TGTGCCAGCAGTGAAGAAGTAGGAGGCACTGAAGCTTTCTTT. It yields the protein CASSEEVGGTEAFF. This chain connects TRBV6-4 to TRBJ1-1; D is unresolved. The CDR3 runs to 14 residues. Germline V lookup: CDR1 MRHNA, CDR2 SNTAGT. Trimming shortened V by 3 bases and J by 4 bases, and 12 bases separated the two germline ends.

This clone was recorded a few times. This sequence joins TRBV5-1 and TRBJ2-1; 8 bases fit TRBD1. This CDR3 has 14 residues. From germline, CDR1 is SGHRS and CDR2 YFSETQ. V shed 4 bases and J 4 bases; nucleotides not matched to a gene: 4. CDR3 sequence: CASSGGQEYNEQFF. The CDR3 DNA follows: TGCGCCAGCAGCGGGGGACAGGAGTACAATGAGCAGTTCTTC.

CDR3 nucleotides: TGCGCCAGCAGCTCACGTAGGAGGGGAGGTAATGGCTACACCTTC. It translates to CASSSRRRGGNGYTF. The rearrangement uses TRBV5-1 and TRBJ1-2; tentative D call: TRBD1 (5 bases). V was cut by 3 bases and J by 6 bases, with 18 bases left in between. The germline CDR1 and CDR2 sequences are SGHRS and YFSETQ. The CDR3 contains 15 residues. The full variable domain, its missing parts supplied by reference TRBV5-1 and TRBJ1-2, is KAGVTQTPRYLIKTRGQQVTLSCSPISGHRSVSWYQQTPGQGLQFLFEYFSETQRNKGNFPGRFSGRQFSNSRSEMNVSTLELGDSALYLCASSSRRRGGNGYTFGSGTRLTVV.